A selection of T cell receptor beta chains follows, all from one sample in a study of naive and memory T cell subsets. A single record per CDR3 protein comes from TCRdb applying MiXCR to the UMI-ligation and nested PCR reads. Of roughly 150,000 distinct CDR3 sequences in the sample, approximately 20% are singletons; the top ten hold approximately 0.58%. Material for sequencing was naive CD8+ T cells from blood. These receptors were obtained from a human donor in good health. Both conserved end residues are part of each CDR3. A D gene is named only where the DNA matches it firmly. Only some rows state a clone size, as once, few, many or a class for expanded clones.

j_call	v_call	d_call	clone_size	cdr3_nt	cdr3_aa
TRBJ1-5	TRBV2	.	.	TGTGCCAGCAGGGACAGACATCAGCCCCAGCATTTT	CASRDRHQPQHF
TRBJ2-3	TRBV28	TRBD2	few	TGTGCCAGCCGGCGGCGGGAGGGCCCGGGGGGCACAGATACGCAGTATTTT	CASRRREGPGGTDTQYF
TRBJ1-2	TRBV28	.	.	TGTGCCAGCAGCACCGGAAACTATGGCTACACCTTC	CASSTGNYGYTF
TRBJ2-7	TRBV11-3	TRBD2	once	TGTGCCAGCAGCCTAGCGGGAGCTAGGGGCGGCGAGCAGTACTTC	CASSLAGARGGEQYF
TRBJ2-3	TRBV12-5	.	few	TGTGCTAGTGGTTCCCTGATTTCTAGCACAGATACGCAGTATTTT	CASGSLISSTDTQYF
TRBJ2-7	TRBV28	.	few	TGTGCCAGCAGTTTTTCACCAGGAGCATCCTACGAGCAGTACTTC	CASSFSPGASYEQYF
TRBJ1-2	TRBV6-6	.	many	TGTGCCAGCAGTTACGGTATAAACTATGGCTACACCTTC	CASSYGINYGYTF
TRBJ2-7	TRBV27	TRBD2	.	TGTGCCAGCAGTTTAGAGGGTAGCGGGAGGGTGAACTACGAGCAGTACTTC	CASSLEGSGRVNYEQYF
TRBJ2-7	TRBV28	TRBD2	few	TGTGCCAGCAGTCTAGCGGGAGCGTTCCAGGTGCAGTACTTC	CASSLAGAFQVQYF
TRBJ2-1	TRBV9	TRBD1	many	TGTGCCAGCAGCGTAGAAGGGACAGCAGGGAATGAGCAGTTCTTC	CASSVEGTAGNEQFF
TRBJ1-1	TRBV20-1	.	.	TGCAGTGCTAGAGGGTTTGCAGTGGTAACAGCTGAAGCTTTCTTT	CSARGFAVVTAEAFF
TRBJ2-1	TRBV7-9	TRBD2	.	TGTGCCAGCATCCTTAGCGGGCCCAACAATGAGCAGTTCTTC	CASILSGPNNEQFF
TRBJ1-6	TRBV6-5	.	.	TGTGCCAGCAGTTACTCCGAGGACATACGAGCAACCTCCTATAATTCACCCCTCCACTTT	CASSYSEDIRATSYNSPLHF
TRBJ2-3	TRBV23-1	.	.	TGCGCCAGCAGTCAACCGAGCAGGGAAGATACGCAGTATTTT	CASSQPSREDTQYF
TRBJ2-1	TRBV24-1	TRBD2	.	TGTGCCACCAGTCCGGGAGGGCATGAGCAGTTCTTC	CATSPGGHEQFF
TRBJ2-1	TRBV29-1	.	.	TGCAGCGTTGGGACCAGCTCCCCCAATGAGCAGTTCTTC	CSVGTSSPNEQFF
TRBJ2-7	TRBV7-9	TRBD1	few	TGTGCCAGCAGCTCTAGTCTACCCGGGACAGGGTTTTCCTACGAGCAGTACTTC	CASSSSLPGTGFSYEQYF
TRBJ2-3	TRBV10-3	.	few	TGTGCCATCAGTGAGTCGTCGGAAGATTACACAGATACGCAGTATTTT	CAISESSEDYTDTQYF